In its sample, the clone carrying this T cell receptor beta chain was seen many times. This CDR3 is 16 amino acids long. Germline CDR1 is SGHRS and CDR2 is YFSETQ. The germline V and J ends were trimmed by 5 bases and 10 bases, with 22 bases remaining between them. This entry belongs to a study of neurological immune-mediated disorders. Time point specified: longitudinal time-point 2. From 15-18 subjects, each sequencing run yielded over 180 million TCR-beta sequences. MiXCR, applied by TCRdb to the 5' RACE reads, yields one record per CDR3 protein. The sample consists of fewer than 70,000 distinct CDR3 sequences, around 10% of them appearing once.

V is TRBV5-1 and J is TRBJ1-6; D is unresolved. The sequencing sample was made of PBMCs. This clonotype was obtained from a man under 40 in good health. CDR3 amino acids: CASSLGPLEAKSPLHF. In nucleotides, the CDR3 is TGCGCCAGCAGTCTTGGACCTTTGGAGGCCAAGTCACCCCTCCACTTT.